This entry lists 15 T cell receptor beta chains sequenced from one sample in a study of OX40 agonist ivuxolimab in advanced cancers. Sequencing was performed with immunoSEQ multiplex PCR; in TCRdb, only in-frame clones are kept and a portion is missing. This sample has 40,000 to 50,000 clones, with 75% to 90% found just once. The specimen comprised CD4+ or CD8+ T cells sorted from blood, sampled in a trial of the OX40 agonist ivuxolimab. The receptors stem from an adult with an advanced solid tumor such as melanoma, head and neck, liver or kidney cancer.

This clone was counted once. This chain links TRBV4-1 with TRBJ2-1, with 8 bases matching TRBD2. The germline gives CDR1 MGHRA, CDR2 YSYEKL. J gave up 6 bases and V 2 bases, and 12 bases lay outside the gene matches. This CDR3 contains 17 residues. Written as DNA, the CDR3 is TGCGCCAGCAGCCAATGGGGGCAGCGGGAGAGGGCCAATGAGCAGTTCTTC. Protein product: CASSQWGQRERANEQFF.

The rearrangement links TRBV9 to TRBJ2-5, with D perhaps matching TRBD1 or TRBD2 (6 bases each). V lost 3 bases, J lost 4 bases, and 22 bases lay in between. This CDR3 has 17 amino acids. CDR1 SGDLS and CDR2 YYNGEE come from the germline V gene. CDR3: CASSASRGLDGGETQYF. DNA for the CDR3: TGTGCCAGCAGCGCAAGTCGGGGGCTCGACGGTGGAGAGACCCAGTACTTC.

The J gene is TRBJ2-2, the V gene TRBV7-2; D is unresolved. Trimming removed 4 bases from V and 8 bases from J, with 8 bases in between. Per the germline V gene, CDR1 is SGHTA and CDR2 is FQGNSA. The CDR3 has 12 residues. CDR3 in amino acids: CASSSLSGELFF. CDR3 nucleotide sequence: TGTGCCAGCAGCTCGCTTAGTGGGGAGCTGTTTTTT.

V gene TRBV2 combines with J gene TRBJ2-7; no definite D call. This CDR3 spans 14 amino acids. Germline CDR1 and CDR2: SNHLY and FYNNEI. V lost 7 bases and J lost 3, with 16 bases in between. The CDR3 DNA sequence: TGTGCCAGCACGGGCTTTCTGCCGCTCTACGAGCAGTACTTC. It translates to CASTGFLPLYEQYF.

This clone was recorded a few times. The chain employs TRBV9 and TRBJ1-1; possible D gene TRBD1, 5 bases. V was pared by 4 bases and J by 3 bases, with 13 bases between. Per germline, CDR1 SGDLS and CDR2 YYNGEE. The CDR3 covers 14 residues. The CDR3 coding sequence is TGTGCCAGCAGCACAACGGGGGGTGACACTGAAGCTTTCTTT. Protein sequence: CASSTTGGDTEAFF.

This clone has a single count. This chain links TRBV29-1 with TRBJ2-1; 9 positions agree with TRBD2. Trimming at V came to 6 bases and at J to 2 bases, leaving 11 bases not matched to a gene. Germline CDR1 SQVTM, CDR2 ANQGSEA. The CDR3 is 16 residues long. The CDR3 DNA reads TGCAGCGTCCTAGGGACTAGCAGCAAAACCTACAATGAGCAGTTCTTC. Its translation: CSVLGTSSKTYNEQFF.

This clone has more than one count but fewer than ten. The V gene is TRBV13, the J gene TRBJ2-6; D perhaps matches TRBD2 (7 bases). This CDR3 spans 19 amino acids. Germline-derived CDR1 and CDR2 are PRHDT and FYEKMQ (reference sequence). V lost 5 bases, J lost 0 bases, and 20 bases lay in between. CDR3 in DNA: TGTGCCAGCAGCCCCGCCGGGGCGGGGGCTCTCTCTGGGGCCAACGTCCTGACTTTC. This translates into CASSPAGAGALSGANVLTF.

V and J are TRBV7-9 and TRBJ2-5; a weak D match, TRBD1 (6 bases). In germline, CDR1 is SEHNR, CDR2 FQNEAQ (reference sequence). Trimming took off 7 bases at V and 5 bases at J, with 11 bases between the two ends. The CDR3 has 12 residues. The CDR3 is CASTPGVETQYF. DNA for the CDR3: TGTGCCAGCACGCCAGGGGTGGAGACCCAGTACTTC.

V and J are TRBV6-5 and TRBJ2-5, with D perhaps assigned TRBD1 or TRBD2 (6 bases each). Germline-derived CDR1 and CDR2 are MNHEY and SVGAGI. Trimming stripped 2 bases from V and 2 bases from J, with 9 bases between. CDR3 length equals 14 residues. The CDR3 DNA reads TGTGCCAGCAGTTACCGGGGGCGGCAAGAGACCCAGTACTTC. It translates to CASSYRGRQETQYF.

This clone showed up just a few times. This chain connects TRBV15 to TRBJ1-1; possible D gene TRBD1, 6 bases. V was trimmed by 3 bases and J by 0 bases, leaving 8 bases between them. This CDR3 region has 14 residues. Germline CDR1 reads LNHNV; CDR2 reads YYDKDF (reference sequence). CDR3 sequence: CATSSNRVNTEAFF. Here the CDR3 DNA reads TGTGCCACCAGCAGTAACAGGGTGAACACTGAAGCTTTCTTT.

This chain uses TRBV19 with TRBJ2-7; weak D call: TRBD2 (6 bases). The CDR3 extends over 15 amino acids. Trimming cost V 1 base and J 3 bases, with 13 bases left between them. In germline, CDR1 is LNHDA, CDR2 SQIVND (reference sequence). The DNA of the CDR3 is TGTGCCAGTAGTATAGGGAGGGAACACAACTACGAGCAGTACTTC. It translates to CASSIGREHNYEQYF.

The V gene is TRBV13, the J gene TRBJ2-7; a possible D gene is TRBD1 (6 bases). In germline, CDR1 is PRHDT, CDR2 FYEKMQ (reference sequence). Trimming removed 5 bases at V and 5 bases at J, with 16 bases between. The CDR3 has 14 amino acids. CDR3 residues: CASSPEAGDHEQYF. Written as DNA, the CDR3 is TGTGCCAGCAGCCCCGAGGCAGGGGACCACGAGCAGTACTTC.

This clone was recorded a few times. This rearrangement joins TRBV7-9 to TRBJ1-4; no reliable D call. V lost 1 base and J 3 bases, leaving 12 bases between the germline ends. The CDR3 totals 16 residues. Germline V lookup: CDR1 SEHNR, CDR2 FQNEAQ (reference sequence). CDR3 amino acids: CASSLGPAGANEKLFF. The CDR3, as DNA: TGTGCCAGCAGCTTAGGTCCTGCAGGAGCTAATGAAAAACTGTTTTTT.

The V and J genes are TRBV4-3 and TRBJ2-3; TRBD2 matches 7 bases. The CDR3 covers 14 residues. Looked up from germline, CDR1 is LGHNA and CDR2 is YSLEER. J gave up 4 bases and V 1 base, and 2 bases lay outside the gene matches. This CDR3 reads CASSQGLASDTQYF. CDR3 DNA: TGCGCCAGCAGCCAAGGACTAGCTTCAGATACGCAGTATTTT.

The rearrangement links TRBV9 to TRBJ1-1; D may be TRBD1 (6 bases). V lost 0 bases and J 4 bases, leaving 13 bases between the germline ends. The CDR3 is 15 residues long. Germline V lookup: CDR1 SGDLS, CDR2 YYNGEE. This CDR3 reads CASSVDPNRVTEAFF. The DNA for the CDR3 is TGTGCCAGCAGCGTAGACCCCAACAGGGTCACTGAAGCTTTCTTT.